Ten or more counts support the clone carrying this T cell receptor beta chain. Specified time point: patch test 2, 6 weeks after DPC sensitization. As to treatment: therapeutic diphenylcyclopropenone sensitization with weekly scalp DPC. Each CDR3 protein is one row after TCRdb ran MiXCR on the RACE reads. The data hold about 69,000 distinct CDR3 sequences, with 10% observed a single time. The data were obtained in a study of human T cells and chemical hapten exposure. At the level of the study: In the sensitization step, 2% DPC was placed on approximately 2 cm by approximately 2 cm of upper inner arm skin.

This specimen was whole blood, taken in connection with sensitization to the hapten diphenylcyclopropenone (DPC). The TCR comes from a woman between 50 and 59 years old with alopecia areata. Some clones in this sample may be carry-over from other donors' samples.

For the CDR3, the DNA is TGTGCCAGCAGTGATCCGGGACAGGGGCGTAATGAAAAACTGTTTTTT. Translated: CASSDPGQGRNEKLFF. V is TRBV2 and J is TRBJ1-4; 10 bases fit TRBD1. Trimming took 3 bases from V and 4 from J; bases not matched to a gene: 5. The CDR3 length is 16 residues. The V gene's germline CDR1 is SNHLY and CDR2 FYNNEI.